The text below deals with one TCR beta chain. No antigen is known for it. Every bit of the isolated RNA underwent reverse transcription, so sequencing read expressed TCRB transcripts. Mean read depth for naive, central memory and regulatory T cell samples was 3.5 million or so reads. Assay: immunoSEQ multiplex PCR; the TCRdb copy retains only in-frame clones and omits some. The sample includes roughly 230,000 clones, around 10% of them seen just once. These data come from a study of beta chain features in type 1 diabetes. As for the study in general: No age, gender or cell yield differences were seen between patients and healthy donors. The study's findings and limits: Comparison showed that naive, central memory and Treg TCRB repertoires appeared more similar among patients than among healthy donors. PCR might show a preference for shorter templates, equally across patients and controls.

Germline CDR1 reads LNHDA; CDR2 reads SQIVND (reference sequence). The germline V and J ends were trimmed by 10 bases and 3 bases, with 19 bases remaining between them. The CDR3 has 15 residues. Sequencing was performed on naive CD4+ T cells from blood. The chain couples TRBV19 to TRBJ1-5, with D possibly matching TRBD1 (6 bases). The sequence came from a woman between 18 and 29 years old in good health. CDR3 sequence: CANFQGHFSNQPQHF. The CDR3 nucleotides read TGTGCCAATTTCCAGGGACACTTTTCCAATCAGCCCCAGCATTTT.